The clone carrying this TCR beta chain is a singleton in its sample. Antigen unknown. This entry belongs to a study of T cell repertoires in cytomegalovirus infection. General study results and limits: HLA-C-restricted CMV clonotypes gave the most frequent clonotype in two of eight donors.

MiXCR was run by TCRdb on the reads, yielding one entry per CDR3 protein. Here the sample spans over 100,000 distinct CDR3 sequences, less than 30% being singletons. CDR1 and CDR2 from the germline V gene are LNHDA and SQIVND (reference sequence). This CDR3 is 14 amino acids long. V was shortened by 2 bases and J by 7 bases, with 12 bases between the two germline ends. The sequence derives from a human donor in good health (CMV status not recorded). Some clones in this sample may be carry-over from other donors' samples. Sequenced here: CD8+ T cells from cultured PBMCs, sampled from culture after CMV antigen stimulation. The chain has TRBV19 and TRBJ1-5; D might be TRBD1 (5 bases). For the CDR3, the DNA is TGTGCCAGTAGTATACAGGGCGGCGGACAGCCCCAGCATTTT. Amino acid sequence: CASSIQGGGQPQHF.